This TCR beta chain came from a study of CD8 T cells in ankylosing spondylitis. Study outcomes and limitations: Peripheral blood samples showed relatively rare disease-linked clones, and these clones were CD8+. Ankylosing spondylitis blood seemed to carry a telltale TCR beta motif made of under ten highly homologous variants.

TCRdb recomputed calls from the 5' RACE reads with MiXCR, one row per CDR3 protein. The data contain a few hundred thousand distinct CDR3 sequences, 20% of them singletons. This clonotype has just a few counts. Its specificity is not known. The CDR3 runs 14 residues. The V and J ends lost 4 bases and 6 bases respectively, with 14 bases between them. Germline V lookup: CDR1 SGHRS, CDR2 YFSETQ. The chain uses TRBV5-1 and TRBJ1-5; possibly TRBD1 for D (5 bases). The sequence was collected from a male donor with ankylosing spondylitis or in good health (not recorded which). The sequenced sample was blood, either unsorted or a sorted T cell fraction (not recorded which). Here the CDR3 reads CASSPDGDPQPQHF. The CDR3 DNA sequence: TGCGCCAGCAGCCCCGACGGGGACCCTCAGCCCCAGCATTTT. The entire variable domain, with the rest obtained from reference TRBV5-1 and TRBJ1-5, is as follows: KAGVTQTPRYLIKTRGQQVTLSCSPISGHRSVSWYQQTPGQGLQFLFEYFSETQRNKGNFPGRFSGRQFSNSRSEMNVSTLELGDSALYLCASSPDGDPQPQHFGDGTRLSIL.